What follows is one T cell receptor (beta chain) and its context. The specificity of this receptor is unknown. It has no much larger one-base neighbor in the sample; base qualities were not kept. The record originates from a study of blood T cell repertoires in COVID-19 (dated by TCRdb to about 2020). The study in broad terms: The collaborator samples originated in the United States, Italy and Spain and spanned the acute and convalescent phases of COVID-19. The sample metadata nearly always contained a de-identified subject ID, COVID-19 status, age in years and sex. The material from the prospective study consisted of cDNA or gDNA derived from T cells, B-cell-depleted T cells, or PBMCs. The repertoires were released in a freely available public database intended as a resource for research on the immune response to SARS-CoV-2. The samples were drawn from two sources: the first 160 participants of the ongoing ImmuneRACE study, and approximately 1,300 subjects contributed by 6 global collaborators. Deeply sampled blood TCRbeta repertoires from subjects exposed to, actively infected with, or recovered from COVID-19 were included in the dataset. Where available, HLA class I and class II types were obtained from metadata supplied by the sample provider rather than from assay-based typing. Paper-wide results and their limitations: Clinical and demographic metadata were provided uncurated, with the amount varying by source and participant.

TCRbeta CDR3 regions were amplified from genomic DNA using the immunoSEQ Assay, a bias-controlled multiplex PCR. For the original study's pipeline: Nucleated cell counts per sample were estimated from amplification of reference gene primers within the assay. To quantify the absolute abundance of each unique TCRbeta CDR3 rearrangement, sequence reads were collapsed and filtered. Productive Simpson clonality was computed per sample as the square root of Simpson's diversity index over productive rearrangements. The clones in this table, taken by TCRdb from immuneACCESS, are in-frame only. Not every clone is retained; where verified, under half of the shortfall comes from an unresolved V gene, and the cause of the rest is unknown. That table is the source of V, J and clone size, and D and trimming were worked out from the DNA. The sample table shows about 140,000 clones, and roughly 84% are seen once. Of the sample, 8.9% falls within the top ten clones.

One collaborating source in Seattle enrolled patients while the patients were actively infected and followed the patients over time throughout the course of disease. Whole blood was collected in K2EDTA tubes by collaborating institutions according to the institutions' own protocols. Collaborator samples were shipped for TCRbeta analysis as frozen whole blood, isolated PBMCs, or DNA extracted from either sample type. The germline V gene encodes CDR1 MNHNY and CDR2 SVGAGI (reference sequence). The germline V and J ends show losses of 5 bases and 7 bases respectively, and no gene match explains 10 bases of the junction. The CDR3, from cysteine to phenylalanine, totals 15 residues. This entry keeps only the CDR3 DNA: 45 bases, framed from base 1.

The receptor was isolated from a man aged 25-40 years with COVID-19, enrolled during active disease. Sequencing input: peripheral blood. This sequence uses TRBV6-6 and TRBJ1-2; 10 junctional bases match TRBD1. CDR3 sequence: CASSNYPRTGGGYTF. The nucleotides read TGTGCCAGCAGTAACTACCCCCGGACAGGGGGTGGCTACACCTTC.